At least ten counts were recorded for the clone carrying this TCR beta chain. The length of the CDR3 is 13 residues. Losses at the gene ends were 5 bases for V and 10 bases for J; bases not matched to a gene: 8. Germline V gene sequence: CDR1 SGHRS, CDR2 YFSETQ. TCRdb keeps only in-frame clones here, not all; method: immunoSEQ multiplex PCR. In the table there are hundreds of thousands of clones, about 78% of which are singletons. The data are from a study of shared clonotypes between healthy human individuals. Sequenced: memory CD4+ T cells sorted from blood. Subset defined: CD45RA-negative fraction. The V call is TRBV5-1, the J call TRBJ1-2; 10 positions agree with TRBD1. This clonotype originated in a woman in her 30s in good health. The CDR3 DNA reads TGCGCCAGCAGTTCCTCGGGACAGGGGCTCTACACCTTC. This codes for CASSSSGQGLYTF. Full variable domain (rest looked up from reference TRBV5-1 and TRBJ1-2): KAGVTQTPRYLIKTRGQQVTLSCSPISGHRSVSWYQQTPGQGLQFLFEYFSETQRNKGNFPGRFSGRQFSNSRSEMNVSTLELGDSALYLCASSSSGQGLYTFGSGTRLTVV.